Listed below are T cell receptor beta chains from one sample, sequenced in a study of shared T cell receptors in the human thymus. The protocol was immunoSEQ multiplex PCR, while the TCRdb copy is restricted to in-frame clones and leaves out a portion. Among roughly 700,000 clones listed, approximately 90% were seen once. The same sample was also studied in work on human thymus T cells.

Material for sequencing was thymocytes. Receptors originate from a boy under two years old with a congenital heart defect. CDR3s include the opening cysteine and the closing phenylalanine or tryptophan. The D gene is left open where the match is weak. Clone size is given for some rows only: seen once, a few or many times, or a class if the clone is expanded.

CDR3nt	CDR3aa	j_gene	abundance	len	v_gene	d_gene
TGTGCCAGCAGCCCTAGCGGGGGGGCCCCCTATACGCAGTATTTT	CASSPSGGAPYTQYF	TRBJ2-3	-	15	TRBV9	TRBD2
TGCGCCAGCAGTGAGTCGCGTCTAGCGGGCTCCTACAATGAGCAGTTCTTC	CASSESRLAGSYNEQFF	TRBJ2-1	-	17	TRBV10-1	TRBD2
TGTGCCAGCAGTCCTAAGCGGGGGACAAGCACAGATACGCAGTATTTT	CASSPKRGTSTDTQYF	TRBJ2-3	-	16	TRBV27	TRBD2
TGCAGCGTTGAAGGGGGAGAAGTGAGAGATACGCAGTATTTT	CSVEGGEVRDTQYF	TRBJ2-3	-	14	TRBV29-1	-
TGTGCCAGTAGTATCTTCGGTCGGGGGGCCGAGCAGCCCCAGCATTTT	CASSIFGRGAEQPQHF	TRBJ1-5	-	16	TRBV19	-
TGTGCCAGCTCACCCCGACTAGCGGGGGATCACAATGAGCAGTTCTTC	CASSPRLAGDHNEQFF	TRBJ2-1	-	16	TRBV18	TRBD2
TGTGCCAGCAGCCCCCCAACACCCCGGGACAGGCCTCAGGACGAGCAGTACTTC	CASSPPTPRDRPQDEQYF	TRBJ2-7	-	18	TRBV7-9	TRBD1
TGCAGCATTATGACAGGGGGGTACGAGCAGTACTTC	CSIMTGGYEQYF	TRBJ2-7	-	12	TRBV29-1	TRBD1
TGTGCTAGTGGTACGTCGACAGATCCAGCCCTCCCCACTGAAGCTTTCTTT	CASGTSTDPALPTEAFF	TRBJ1-1	-	17	TRBV12-5	-
TGTGCCAGCAGTTTACGGCGGATGGGGGGATACCACGAGCAGTACTTC	CASSLRRMGGYHEQYF	TRBJ2-7	-	16	TRBV27	-
TGTGCCAGCAGCTCAAAACGGGCAGATACGCAGTATTTT	CASSSKRADTQYF	TRBJ2-3	-	13	TRBV7-6	-
TGTGCCAGCAGCTTAGATATAAGCGGGGCATATGGCTACACCTTC	CASSLDISGAYGYTF	TRBJ1-2	once	15	TRBV11-2	-
TGTGCCAGCAGCCACGACAGGGGACTGGGCAATGAGCAGTTCTTC	CASSHDRGLGNEQFF	TRBJ2-1	-	15	TRBV5-6	TRBD1
TGTGCCAGCAGCTTAGGTGCTACTAGCGGCAACAATGAGCAGTTCTTC	CASSLGATSGNNEQFF	TRBJ2-1	-	16	TRBV11-2	TRBD2
TGTGCCTGGAGTCTCCGGGGGGATACTGAAGCTTTCTTT	CAWSLRGDTEAFF	TRBJ1-1	-	13	TRBV30	-
TGTGCCAGCGGGAGAAGGGACGGGGAGCTGTTTTTT	CASGRRDGELFF	TRBJ2-2	-	12	TRBV6-1	-
TGTGCCAGCAGCCTTGACAACCAAAACTACGAGCAGTACTTC	CASSLDNQNYEQYF	TRBJ2-7	once	14	TRBV7-9	-
TGTGCCTGGAGGACAGGGGGCGGCACCGGGGAGCTGTTTTTT	CAWRTGGGTGELFF	TRBJ2-2	-	14	TRBV30	TRBD1
TGTGCCAGCAGCCCGGAGAGACAGCCTCTAGTAACGCAGTATTTT	CASSPERQPLVTQYF	TRBJ2-3	-	15	TRBV28	-
TGTGCCAGCAGCTTCCCGGGAATCACAGATACGCAGTATTTT	CASSFPGITDTQYF	TRBJ2-3	-	14	TRBV7-2	-
TGTGCCAGCAGCCTATTACAGGGGACTCGCTACGAGCAGTACTTC	CASSLLQGTRYEQYF	TRBJ2-7	-	15	TRBV7-3	-
TGTGCCAGCAGCCAAGGTTCCAGGGGAGGGCCATCGGATGAGCAGTTCTTC	CASSQGSRGGPSDEQFF	TRBJ2-1	-	17	TRBV4-2	-
TGCAGCGTTGAAGGACCAACCCGGGACAGGGGGGTTAATGAGCAGTTCTTC	CSVEGPTRDRGVNEQFF	TRBJ2-1	-	17	TRBV29-1	TRBD1
TGTGCCAGCAAGGGGACAGGTGGGAGGGAGAGGAGAAACACCATATATTTT	CASKGTGGRERRNTIYF	TRBJ1-3	-	17	TRBV27	TRBD1
TGCAGCGTTGTCGGCTCCAGGGGGGAGCAGTACTTC	CSVVGSRGEQYF	TRBJ2-7	-	12	TRBV29-1	TRBD1
TGTGCCAGCTCACCACGCCCACTAGCGGGAGGGCCGGGGAACACCGGGGAGCTGTTTTTT	CASSPRPLAGGPGNTGELFF	TRBJ2-2	-	20	TRBV18	TRBD2
TGTGCCAGTAGCCCCCAACCGGACTCAATGGGGGAGACCCAGTACTTC	CASSPQPDSMGETQYF	TRBJ2-5	-	16	TRBV19	-
TGCGCCAGCAGCCAAGATCTTGGGTCAAGGGGGTTGTTGAACACTGAAGCTTTCTTT	CASSQDLGSRGLLNTEAFF	TRBJ1-1	once	19	TRBV4-3	-